The rows below give T cell receptor beta chains drawn from one sample of a study of T cell responses to AZD1222 COVID-19 vaccine. The table came from immunoSEQ multiplex PCR; TCRdb's copy has only in-frame clones and leaves some out. Of 120,000 to 150,000 clones in the sample, roughly 88% were seen once. This material consisted of peripheral blood, taken on day 0 of MenACWY control vaccination. These receptors were collected from an adult in good health. Each CDR3 is given with its conserved first and last residue. The D gene is left open where the match is weak. The listing skips clone size in some rows; elsewhere it reads once, few, many or a size class.

d_call | j_call | clone_size | v_call | cdr3_nt | cdr3_aa
TRBD1 | TRBJ1-1 | NA | TRBV27 | TGTGCCAGCAGTCCAATCGCGGGACAGTTGAACACTGAAGCTTTCTTT | CASSPIAGQLNTEAFF
NA | TRBJ2-3 | NA | TRBV11-2 | TGTGCCAGCAGCTTACGGAGACTAGAAGGTACGCAGTATTTT | CASSLRRLEGTQYF
NA | TRBJ2-7 | NA | TRBV6-5 | TGTGCCAGCAGGGGGGGTGGCAACGAGCAGTACTTC | CASRGGGNEQYF
NA | TRBJ1-1 | NA | TRBV7-2 | TGTGCCAGCAAACTGGTAGTAGGGGAGGCTTTCTTT | CASKLVVGEAFF
TRBD1 | TRBJ1-6 | NA | TRBV5-1 | TGCGCCAGCAGCTCGGGGGACAGTCTAAATTCACCCCTCCACTTT | CASSSGDSLNSPLHF
TRBD1 | TRBJ1-4 | few | TRBV5-4 | TGTGCCAGCAGCCCGGGGACAGGGGGAACAACTAATGAAAAACTGTTTTTT | CASSPGTGGTTNEKLFF
TRBD1 | TRBJ1-2 | NA | TRBV5-5 | TGTGCCAGCAGCCCCGGGACAGGGCCCCCCTACACCTTC | CASSPGTGPPYTF
NA | TRBJ1-4 | NA | TRBV30 | TGTGCCTGGAGGGGGGTATTACGGGAAAAACTGTTTTTT | CAWRGVLREKLFF
NA | TRBJ1-4 | once | TRBV20-1 | TGCAGTGCTAGTTACCGGGGCAAAGGGGCGGTTAATGAAAAACTGTTTTTT | CSASYRGKGAVNEKLFF
NA | TRBJ1-1 | NA | TRBV14 | TGTGCCAGCAGCCTCATACGGGGCACTGAAGCTTTCTTT | CASSLIRGTEAFF
NA | TRBJ2-1 | NA | TRBV5-1 | TGCGCCAGCAGCTTGGTTCTGCCAGGGAACAATGAGCAGTTCTTC | CASSLVLPGNNEQFF
NA | TRBJ1-1 | NA | TRBV10-3 | TGTGCCATCAGTGAATCTAACAGATTGAACACTGAAGCTTTCTTT | CAISESNRLNTEAFF
TRBD2 | TRBJ2-5 | NA | TRBV5-1 | TGCGCCAGCAGCCCGAACAGGGGACTAGCGAGACAAGAGACCCAGTACTTC | CASSPNRGLARQETQYF
TRBD1 | TRBJ1-1 | once | TRBV5-1 | TGCGCCAGCAGCGCTAGACAGGGGACAGCTTTCTTT | CASSARQGTAFF
NA | TRBJ2-7 | NA | TRBV18 | TGTGCCAGCTCACCGTCTGAAGGGCGCGAGCAGTACTTC | CASSPSEGREQYF
NA | TRBJ1-5 | NA | TRBV7-2 | TGTGCCAGCAGCTTAGCAGGGTATAGCAATCAGCCCCAGCATTTT | CASSLAGYSNQPQHF
TRBD1 | TRBJ2-1 | NA | TRBV24-1 | TGTGCCACCAGTGAAAAAGGACAGGGATTTTACAATGAGCAGTTCTTC | CATSEKGQGFYNEQFF
TRBD2 | TRBJ2-3 | NA | TRBV7-3 | TGTGCCAGCAGCCCGGGACTAGCGGGAGTCCCTAGCACAGATACGCAGTATTTT | CASSPGLAGVPSTDTQYF
TRBD1 | TRBJ1-6 | few | TRBV6-2/TRBV6-3 | TGTGCCAGCAGTAAAGACAGGGGGCGCCTTTCACCCCTCCACTTT | CASSKDRGRLSPLHF
NA | TRBJ1-2 | once | TRBV19 | TGTGCCAGTAGTATCTCCGGTAACTATGGCTACACCTTC | CASSISGNYGYTF
TRBD1 | TRBJ1-1 | NA | TRBV5-1 | TGCGCCAGCAGCTCTTCAGGACAGGGGGGGACTGAAGCTTTCTTT | CASSSSGQGGTEAFF
NA | TRBJ1-1 | NA | TRBV4-1 | TGCGCCAGCAGCCATGGGCCCCGATTAAAAGCTTTCTTT | CASSHGPRLKAFF
NA | TRBJ1-3 | NA | TRBV10-1 | TGCGCCAGAACTAAGGGTTCTGGAAACACCATATATTTT | CARTKGSGNTIYF
TRBD1 | TRBJ2-5 | NA | TRBV7-3 | TGTGCCAGCAGCGGACCGGGACAGGAGACCCAGTACTTC | CASSGPGQETQYF
NA | TRBJ2-4 | NA | TRBV27 | TGTGCCAGCAGTTCCTACATGCGTAATTTTGGCATTCAGTACTTC | CASSSYMRNFGIQYF
NA | TRBJ2-1 | NA | TRBV4-3 | TGCGCCAGCAGCCGTAGCGGCCGCTCCTACAATGAGCAGTTCTTC | CASSRSGRSYNEQFF
TRBD1 | TRBJ1-4 | NA | TRBV6-4 | TGTGCCAGCAGTGTTCAAGCGGGACAGAATGAAAAACTGTTTTTT | CASSVQAGQNEKLFF
NA | TRBJ1-2 | NA | TRBV12-5 | TGTGCTAGTGGTTTGGGGGCTCACTATGGCTACACCTTC | CASGLGAHYGYTF
TRBD2 | TRBJ2-4 | NA | TRBV6-2/TRBV6-3 | TGTGCCAGCAGTTACGGGTTCGCGGGAGGGCCCGGAGCCAAAAACATTCAGTACTTC | CASSYGFAGGPGAKNIQYF
NA | TRBJ1-6 | NA | TRBV5-8 | TGTGCCAGCAGCTCCCACGGGGGGAGCTCCTATAATTCACCCCTCCACTTT | CASSSHGGSSYNSPLHF
NA | TRBJ2-5 | NA | TRBV7-9 | TGTGCCAGCAGCTTAGTTGAGACCCAGTACTTC | CASSLVETQYF
TRBD2 | TRBJ2-1 | NA | TRBV7-9 | TGTGCCAGCAGTCGGGAACCGGGGGGACAGTTCTTC | CASSREPGGQFF
NA | TRBJ2-3 | NA | TRBV7-3 | TGTGCCAGCAGCTTTGTTGGGGATACGCAGTATTTT | CASSFVGDTQYF
TRBD1 | TRBJ2-7 | few | TRBV5-1 | TGCGCCAGCAGCACAGGACAGGGGGCTATCTCAACCCAAGCTCTCCACGAGCAGTACTTC | CASSTGQGAISTQALHEQYF
TRBD1 | TRBJ2-7 | once | TRBV7-9 | TGTGCCAGCAGTACAGCCGGGACAGGCTACGAGCAGTACTTC | CASSTAGTGYEQYF
NA | TRBJ1-5 | NA | TRBV10-3 | TGTGCCATCAGTGAGGGCCGGGATCAGCCCCAGCATTTT | CAISEGRDQPQHF
TRBD1 | TRBJ1-6 | once | TRBV23-1 | TGCGCCAGCAGTCCTCGTCCCAGTGAGGGGGCGAGATCACCCCTCCACTTT | CASSPRPSEGARSPLHF
TRBD1 | TRBJ1-2 | few | TRBV19 | TGTGCCACCTTGGACAGGCTCTATGGCTACACCTTC | CATLDRLYGYTF
NA | TRBJ1-1 | NA | TRBV10-3 | TGTGCCATCAGTGAGCTCAGGAGCACTGAAGCTTTCTTT | CAISELRSTEAFF
NA | TRBJ2-7 | NA | TRBV18 | TGTGCCAGCTCACCATGGGGCCCCCAGGGTGGGAGCTCCTACGAGCAGTACTTC | CASSPWGPQGGSSYEQYF
NA | TRBJ2-3 | NA | TRBV7-2 | TGTGCCAGCAGCTCCGGGACTAGCACAGATACGCAGTATTTT | CASSSGTSTDTQYF
NA | TRBJ1-4 | NA | TRBV28 | TGTGCCAGCAGTTTAACGTGGCAGGGAGGTGAAAAACTGTTTTTT | CASSLTWQGGEKLFF
TRBD1 | TRBJ2-7 | NA | TRBV6-6 | TGTGCCAGCAGTACCCTGACAGGGGACTACGAGCAGTACTTC | CASSTLTGDYEQYF
TRBD2 | TRBJ2-1 | NA | TRBV5-1 | TGCGCCAGCAGCTTGGATGCGGGGGGCTCCTACAATGAGCAGTTCTTC | CASSLDAGGSYNEQFF
NA | TRBJ1-4 | NA | TRBV28 | TGTGCCAGCAGTTCCCCTCAGGGGATAGAAAAACTGTTTTTT | CASSSPQGIEKLFF
NA | TRBJ2-2 | NA | TRBV9 | TGTGCCAGCAGCGTAGGGAACCCGCTTAACACCGGGGAGCTGTTTTTT | CASSVGNPLNTGELFF
NA | TRBJ2-7 | NA | TRBV28 | TGTGCCAGCAGTTTTCCAACAGCCGGGGGTCGCGAGCAGTACTTC | CASSFPTAGGREQYF
NA | TRBJ2-1 | NA | TRBV7-3 | TGTGCCAGCAGCCTCACCTATTACAATGAGCAGTTCTTC | CASSLTYYNEQFF
TRBD2 | TRBJ2-3 | NA | TRBV5-6 | TGTGCCAGCCTCAAGCTCCCGGGACTAGCTCTCACAGATACGCAGTATTTT | CASLKLPGLALTDTQYF
TRBD2 | TRBJ2-1 | NA | TRBV4-1 | TGCGCCAGCAGCCGAGAGCCCGGGACTAGCGGGAGGTTCAGCTCCTACAATGAGCAGTTCTTC | CASSREPGTSGRFSSYNEQFF
TRBD1 | TRBJ1-4 | NA | TRBV5-1 | TGCGCCAGCAGCGCCTCGGGACAGGGGACCACTAATGAAAAACTGTTTTTT | CASSASGQGTTNEKLFF